One and the same sample provided the 31 T cell receptor beta chains below, sequenced in a study of cytomegalovirus exposure and HLA in healthy donors. The primer mix had 60 Vbeta and 13 Jbeta primers. TCRdb keeps only in-frame clones here, not all; method: immunoSEQ multiplex PCR. The table records 150,000 to 200,000 clones, about three quarters of them present only once. The sample consisted of PBMCs. The receptors were sampled from a girl aged 5-17 years in good health and CMV-seronegative.

The chain is built from TRBV7-9 and TRBJ1-2; unclear D gene. The CDR3 is made up of 16 amino acids. V lost 2 bases and J lost 4, with 17 bases in between. Germline-derived CDR1 and CDR2 are SEHNR and FQNEAQ (reference sequence). As DNA, the CDR3 is TGTGCCAGCAGCTTAAGCCCAGCGAAGCTCAGCTATGGCTACACCTTC. This gives the protein CASSLSPAKLSYGYTF.

The chain combines TRBV5-1 with TRBJ1-3; 7 nucleotides agree with TRBD1. Germline lookup yields CDR1 SGHRS and CDR2 YFSETQ. Unmatched junction bases numbered 8, after V lost 4 bases and J lost 4 bases. This CDR3 comprises 15 residues. CDR3 nucleotides: TGCGCCAGCAGCCTTACAGGGGCGCCGGGAAACACCATATATTTT. This encodes CASSLTGAPGNTIYF. Combining the CDR3 with reference TRBV5-1 and TRBJ1-3 gives the whole variable domain KAGVTQTPRYLIKTRGQQVTLSCSPISGHRSVSWYQQTPGQGLQFLFEYFSETQRNKGNFPGRFSGRQFSNSRSEMNVSTLELGDSALYLCASSLTGAPGNTIYFGEGSWLTVV.

J is TRBJ2-1 and V is TRBV27; D might be TRBD1 (6 bases). V lost 8 bases and J 3 bases, leaving 11 bases between the germline ends. The germline gives CDR1 MNHEY, CDR2 SMNVEV (reference sequence). The CDR3 loop spans 13 amino acids. The CDR3 coding sequence is TGTGCCAGCGCCTTACAGGGCTACAATGAGCAGTTCTTC. Translation gives CASALQGYNEQFF.

This clone occurred a few times. The chain couples TRBV5-6 to TRBJ2-1; 9 nucleotides agree with TRBD2. This CDR3 spans 16 amino acids. With 0 bases clipped from V and 4 bases from J, the junction kept 5 bases outside the gene matches. Germline CDR1 reads SGHDT; CDR2 reads YYEEEE. The chain's CDR3 is CASSLDLAGRYNEQFF. For the CDR3, the DNA is TGTGCCAGCAGCTTGGATCTAGCGGGGAGATACAATGAGCAGTTCTTC.

This clone was found once. The chain is built from TRBV29-1 and TRBJ1-1; D is uncertain. CDR1 is SQVTM, CDR2 ANQGSEA, per germline. Trimming shortened V by 0 bases and J by 1 base, and 12 bases separated the two germline ends. The CDR3 has 15 residues. CDR3 DNA sequence: TGCAGCGTTGAAGATCGAGATAGCGGGAACACTGAAGCTTTCTTT. Translating it yields CSVEDRDSGNTEAFF.

V gene TRBV30 combines with J gene TRBJ2-3; D might be TRBD1 (5 bases). The V end lost 8 bases, the J end lost 8 bases, and 11 bases lay between the germline ends. The CDR3 is made up of 10 amino acids. CDR1 and CDR2 (germline): GTSNPN, SVGIG (reference sequence). CDR3 region: CAGVGATQYF. As DNA, the CDR3 is TGTGCCGGAGTAGGGGCTACGCAGTATTTT. The whole variable domain, filled in from reference TRBV30 and TRBJ2-3, reads SQTIHQWPATLVQPVGSPLSLECTVEGTSNPNLYWYRQAAGRGLQLLFYSVGIGQISSEVPQNLSASRPQDRQFILSSKKLLLSDSGFYLCAGVGATQYFGPGTRLTVL.

The V call is TRBV6-1, the J call TRBJ1-1, with 7 nucleotides matching TRBD1. CDR1 MNHNS and CDR2 SASEGT come from the germline V gene. Trimming removed 6 bases from V and 1 base from J; junction bases left unmatched: 8. This CDR3 comprises 15 residues. The CDR3 here is CASRLGQDRNTEAFF. In DNA, the CDR3 is TGTGCCAGCAGATTAGGACAGGACAGGAACACTGAAGCTTTCTTT.

The rearrangement uses TRBV7-9 and TRBJ1-1; D call uncertain. The ends were cut back, 1 base at V and 1 base at J, with 13 bases in the middle. CDR1 and CDR2 (germline): SEHNR, FQNEAQ (reference sequence). CDR3 length equals 16 residues. The CDR3 DNA is TGTGCCAGCAGCTTAGAAGGGAGTCTACCGAACACTGAAGCTTTCTTT. It yields the protein CASSLEGSLPNTEAFF.

This clone has just a few counts. The chain couples TRBV2 to TRBJ2-7, with D perhaps TRBD2 (5 bases). This CDR3 contains 12 residues. Trimming shortened V by 7 bases and J by 0 bases, and 7 bases separated the two germline ends. The germline V gene encodes CDR1 SNHLY and CDR2 FYNNEI. CDR3 sequence (DNA): TGTGCCAGCAACGGGATCTCCTACGAGCAGTACTTC. Its protein is CASNGISYEQYF.

J is TRBJ1-6 and V is TRBV7-6; 8 positions match TRBD1. V dropped 4 bases and J dropped 8; count of bases not matched to a gene: 10. Germline V lookup: CDR1 SGHVS, CDR2 FNYEAQ. The CDR3 spans 16 residues. The DNA of the CDR3 is TGTGCCAGCAGCTCGTCCCCAGACAGGGGCGATTCACCCCTCCACTTT. Translated: CASSSSPDRGDSPLHF.

V and J are TRBV7-6 and TRBJ1-1; D might be TRBD1 (6 bases). The CDR3 runs to 15 residues. V gave up 1 base and J gave up 0 bases, with 9 bases separating them. CDR1 is SGHVS, CDR2 FNYEAQ, per germline. Here the CDR3 reads CASSLGTALNTEAFF. For the CDR3, the DNA is TGTGCCAGCAGCTTAGGGACAGCCTTGAACACTGAAGCTTTCTTT.

The chain employs TRBV6-1 and TRBJ1-1, with a weak D call TRBD1 (5 bases). Trimming cost V 3 bases and J 6 bases, with 11 bases left between them. The CDR3 length is 13 residues. Germline V gene lookup returns CDR1 MNHNS and CDR2 SASEGT. The CDR3 region has the DNA TGTGCCAGCAGTGATGTGGTAGGGGCTGAAGCTTTCTTT. This sequence encodes CASSDVVGAEAFF.

The chain employs TRBV7-9 and TRBJ1-5; TRBD1 agrees at 7 bases. The CDR3 length is 12 residues. J was trimmed by 7 bases and V by 9 bases; bases with no gene match: 6. In germline, CDR1 is SEHNR, CDR2 FQNEAQ (reference sequence). The CDR3 loop is CASTTGEQPQHF. The CDR3 DNA sequence: TGTGCCAGTACCACAGGGGAGCAGCCCCAGCATTTT.

V is TRBV28 and J is TRBJ1-2; a possible D gene is TRBD1 (5 bases). This CDR3 spans 16 amino acids. V was clipped by 5 bases and J by 4 bases, with 20 bases between them. Per germline, CDR1 MDHEN and CDR2 SYDVKM. The CDR3 reads CASSPLRGRGIYGYTF. DNA of the CDR3: TGTGCCAGCAGTCCCCTACGGGGCCGCGGGATCTATGGCTACACCTTC.

The table lists this clone with a few counts. The rearrangement joins TRBV5-1 to TRBJ2-3; 8 nucleotides agree with TRBD2. The germline gives CDR1 SGHRS, CDR2 YFSETQ. The CDR3 runs 16 residues. Unmatched junction bases numbered 9, after V lost 4 bases and J lost 2 bases. The CDR3 region is CASSPTSGLYTDTQYF. The CDR3 DNA follows: TGCGCCAGCAGCCCCACTAGCGGCCTTTACACAGATACGCAGTATTTT.

V usage is TRBV19 and J usage is TRBJ1-5; 7 bases agree with TRBD1. This CDR3 is 16 amino acids long. Germline loops: CDR1 LNHDA, CDR2 SQIVND (reference sequence). Germline trimming cut 5 bases from V and 4 bases from J; bases unmatched to any gene: 11. The CDR3 DNA follows: TGTGCCAGTAGTGCCCTAAGGGACAGCAATAATCAGCCCCAGCATTTT. Its protein is CASSALRDSNNQPQHF.

The rearrangement uses TRBV7-8 and TRBJ2-2, with 7 nucleotides matching TRBD2. The CDR3 has 15 amino acids. J lost 3 bases, V lost 0 bases, and 1 base had no gene match. The germline gives CDR1 SGHVS, CDR2 FQNEAQ. CDR3 DNA sequence: TGTGCCAGCAGCTTAGCGGGAGGGGACACCGGGGAGCTGTTTTTT. Translation gives CASSLAGGDTGELFF.

V usage is TRBV9 and J usage is TRBJ2-7; 7 nucleotides agree with TRBD1. Germline trimming cut 4 bases from V and 0 bases from J; bases unmatched to any gene: 1. Germline assignment: CDR1 SGDLS and CDR2 YYNGEE. This CDR3 spans 13 amino acids. CDR3 sequence (DNA): TGTGCCAGCAGCCGGGACAGCTCCTACGAGCAGTACTTC. It yields the protein CASSRDSSYEQYF.

The rearrangement uses TRBV29-1 and TRBJ1-2; 7 bases map to TRBD1. J lost 8 bases, V lost 7 bases, and 10 bases had no gene match. The CDR3 runs 12 residues. Germline V gene sequence: CDR1 SQVTM, CDR2 ANQGSEA. The CDR3 sequence is CSASDRVRGYTF. CDR3 DNA sequence: TGCAGCGCCTCCGACAGGGTGCGCGGCTACACCTTC.

V and J are TRBV29-1 and TRBJ2-3, with D uncertain. The CDR3 consists of 15 residues. CDR1 is SQVTM and CDR2 is ANQGSEA in the germline V gene. Trimming removed 0 bases from V and 0 bases from J, with 10 bases in between. CDR3 in amino acids: CSVEDRRRSTDTQYF. Here the CDR3 DNA reads TGCAGCGTTGAAGATCGGCGGCGGAGCACAGATACGCAGTATTTT.

The J gene is TRBJ2-5, the V gene TRBV5-1, with a possible D match to TRBD2 (7 bases). V lost 2 bases to trimming and J lost 1 base, with 15 bases between them. Germline loops: CDR1 SGHRS, CDR2 YFSETQ. The CDR3 consists of 16 residues. The CDR3 sequence is CASSFRRGGSQETQYF. In DNA form, the CDR3 reads TGCGCCAGCAGCTTTAGAAGGGGGGGAAGCCAAGAGACCCAGTACTTC.

The J gene is TRBJ2-6, the V gene TRBV5-5, with D unclear. The length of the CDR3 is 16 residues. Trimming took 0 bases from V and 0 from J, leaving 7 bases between them. Germline CDR1 is SGHKS and CDR2 is YYEKEE (reference sequence). CDR3 sequence (DNA): TGTGCCAGCAGCTTGGCCCCTACCTCTGGGGCCAACGTCCTGACTTTC. It translates to CASSLAPTSGANVLTF.

The V call is TRBV15, the J call TRBJ2-7, with D possibly TRBD2 on 5 matching bases. Trimming stripped 3 bases from V and 2 bases from J, with 8 bases between. The CDR3 runs to 13 residues. CDR1 and CDR2 (germline): LNHNV, YYDKDF (reference sequence). The CDR3 DNA reads TGTGCCACCAGCAGGGACGGGACCTACGAGCAGTACTTC. Encoded protein: CATSRDGTYEQYF.

For the CDR3, the DNA is TGTGCCAGCAGCGCGGGACTAGTCCACGAGCAGTACTTC. This translates into CASSAGLVHEQYF. The chain couples TRBV11-3 to TRBJ2-7; 8 bases match TRBD2. The length of the CDR3 is 13 residues. Per germline, CDR1 SGHNT and CDR2 YENEEA. The V gene end was trimmed by 5 bases and the J gene end by 5 bases; junction bases not matched to a gene: 5. Together with reference TRBV11-3 and TRBJ2-7, the CDR3 gives the full variable domain: EAGVVQSPRYKIIEKKQPVAFWCNPISGHNTLYWYLQNLGQGPELLIRYENEEAVDDSQLPKDRFSAERLKGVDSTLKIQPAELGDSAVYLCASSAGLVHEQYFGPGTRLTVT.

This rearrangement joins TRBV6-1 to TRBJ2-1; D perhaps matches TRBD1 (6 bases). The CDR3 is made up of 14 amino acids. With 0 bases removed from V and 6 bases from J, the gap between germline ends came to 9 bases. Germline CDR1 reads MNHNS; CDR2 reads SASEGT. CDR3 region: CASSEAGHFNEQFF. CDR3 in DNA: TGTGCCAGCAGTGAAGCGGGACATTTCAATGAGCAGTTCTTC.

This chain uses TRBV7-6 with TRBJ1-2; perhaps TRBD1 as D (5 bases). Germline lookup yields CDR1 SGHVS and CDR2 FNYEAQ. Deletions cut 4 bases from V and 5 bases from J, with 8 bases between. The CDR3 contains 12 residues. The CDR3 DNA reads TGTGCCAGCAGCTCAGGACAATATGGCTACACCTTC. It translates to CASSSGQYGYTF.

The rearrangement links TRBV29-1 to TRBJ1-2; a possible D gene is TRBD1 (5 bases). V lost 6 bases to trimming and J lost 7 bases, with 24 bases between them. The CDR3 runs to 15 residues. The germline V gene encodes CDR1 SQVTM and CDR2 ANQGSEA. The CDR3 coding sequence is TGCAGCGTCCATTCTCAGGGACTGCAGTGGTCTGGCTACACCTTC. This codes for CSVHSQGLQWSGYTF.

CDR3 sequence reads: CASSQAGNRANTEAFF. CDR3 nucleotides: TGCGCCAGCAGCCAAGCAGGTAACAGGGCGAACACTGAAGCTTTCTTT. This sequence joins TRBV4-1 and TRBJ1-1; possible D gene TRBD1, 6 bases. This CDR3 comprises 16 residues. In germline, CDR1 is MGHRA, CDR2 YSYEKL. Trimming left V 1 base short and J 1 base short, with 13 bases between.

The chain combines TRBV18 with TRBJ2-3; 13 bases are a match to TRBD2. With V trimmed by 2 bases and J by 2 bases, 1 base remained unmatched. This CDR3 is built from 16 residues. CDR1 and CDR2 (germline): KGHSH, LQKENI. CDR3: CASSPGLAGATDTQYF. The CDR3 DNA is TGTGCCAGCTCACCAGGACTAGCGGGGGCCACAGATACGCAGTATTTT. Drawing the rest from reference TRBV18 and TRBJ2-3, the complete variable domain is NAGVMQNPRHLVRRRGQEARLRCSPMKGHSHVYWYRQLPEEGLKFMVYLQKENIIDESGMPKERFSAEFPKEGPSILRIQQVVRGDSAAYFCASSPGLAGATDTQYFGPGTRLTVL.

The rearrangement joins TRBV14 to TRBJ2-2, with 10 bases fitting TRBD2. Germline CDR1 reads SGHDN; CDR2 reads FVKESK. The J segment lost 2 bases and the V segment lost 4 bases, leaving 7 bases of the junction unmatched. This CDR3 has 17 amino acids. DNA of the CDR3: TGTGCCAGCAGCCGCGGCCTAGCGGGGGCTAACACCGGGGAGCTGTTTTTT. It encodes CASSRGLAGANTGELFF.

The CDR3 DNA is TGCAGCGTTGACCAGGTTGAGCGGGGGTACAATGAGCAGTTCTTC. The encoded protein is CSVDQVERGYNEQFF. The chain uses TRBV29-1 and TRBJ2-1; 8 nucleotides match TRBD2. CDR3 size: 15 residues. CDR1 SQVTM and CDR2 ANQGSEA come from the germline V gene. J lost 4 bases, V lost 3 bases, and 8 bases had no gene match.